One sample yielded the 2 T cell receptor beta chains listed below, sequenced in a study of cytomegalovirus exposure and HLA in healthy donors (TCRdb year 2017). Library method: the immunoSEQ multiplex PCR assay. A mixture of 60 forward primers for TCR Vbeta segments and 13 reverse primers for TCR Jbeta segments was used in the multiplex PCR. The table was pulled from immuneACCESS by TCRdb, which kept in-frame rearrangements only. Such tables lose some clones; where checked, under half of the loss comes from unresolved V genes, and the rest has no known cause. The sample table shows approximately 24,000 clones, and approximately 70% are seen once. The ten largest make up 4% to 5.5% of the sample. The sequenced material came from PBMCs. These receptor sequences come from a woman aged 50 to 65 in good health and CMV-seronegative.

This sequence joins TRBV5-1 and TRBJ2-2; perhaps TRBD1 as D (7 bases). V lost 4 bases to trimming and J lost 7 bases, with 14 bases between them. Germline V gene data show CDR1 as SGHRS and CDR2 as YFSETQ. There are 14 residues in the CDR3. CDR3 DNA sequence: TGCGCCAGCAGCCAGGGGGGCCAGGGCGGGGAGCTGTTTTTT. Its translation is CASSQGGQGGELFF.

The chain is built from TRBV7-2 and TRBJ2-7, with D possibly being TRBD1 (6 bases). Per the germline V gene, CDR1 is SGHTA and CDR2 is FQGNSA. The V end lost 1 base, the J end lost 1 base, and 8 bases lay between the germline ends. The CDR3 is made up of 14 amino acids. In nucleotides, the CDR3 is TGTGCCAGCAGCTTAGTAGGACAGTCCTACGAGCAGTACTTC. The encoded protein is CASSLVGQSYEQYF.